This T cell receptor beta chain came from a study of neurological immune-mediated disorders. Study-level points and caveats: HTLV-1-associated myelopathy led in TCR clonal expansion, while multiple sclerosis ranked lowest, below healthy controls.

The length of the CDR3 is 12 residues. CDR1 is WSHSY and CDR2 is SAAADI in the germline V gene. Trimming removed 6 bases from V and 4 bases from J; junction bases left unmatched: 2. Noted time point: longitudinal time-point 2. This clonotype has ten or more counts. Its cognate antigen is unknown. TCRdb re-called the 5' RACE reads through MiXCR, storing one row per CDR3 protein. The sample gives roughly 34,000 distinct CDR3 sequences, about 13% of which show up once; roughly 2.2% is in the top ten. The sequence was collected from a woman in her thirties or forties in good health. Input material: PBMCs. This rearrangement joins TRBV10-2 to TRBJ1-1, with 7 bases matching TRBD1. The CDR3, as DNA: TGCGCCAGCAGAGGGACAGTCACTGAAGCTTTCTTT. Its translation is CASRGTVTEAFF.